The clone carrying this TCR beta chain was counted between two and nine times. 5'RACE primed at constant segments yielded TCR alpha and TCR beta cDNA libraries bearing sample barcodes and UMIs. TCRdb used MiXCR to reprocess the 5' RACE reads, holding one entry per CDR3 protein. This sample carries approximately 180,000 distinct CDR3 sequences, roughly 17% of them seen once, and the ten largest clones take 2% to 2.5%. CDR1 is DFQATT and CDR2 is SNEGSKA in the germline V gene (reference sequence). The ends lost 5 bases at V and 3 bases at J; junction bases unmatched: 14. The CDR3 is 16 residues long. The source of the sample is a study of T-cell memory formation after mild COVID-19.

The sequence came from an adult woman who had mild COVID-19 (a few samples of this study predate the infection). Cell type and time point are not known. This sequence joins TRBV20-1 and TRBJ1-2; TRBD1 matches at 8 bases. The material sequenced was PBMCs or a T cell subset sorted from them (not recorded which). CDR3 nucleotide sequence: TGCAGTGCTGGAAAGGGACAGGCTGGAGGCTACTATGGCTACACCTTC. The encoded protein is CSAGKGQAGGYYGYTF.